The clone carrying this T cell receptor (beta chain) came up a few times. Its antigen is not identified. This sample is drawn from a study of cytomegalovirus exposure and HLA in healthy donors. Whole-study results and caveats: A few V segments could not be told apart, such as TRBV6-2 and TRBV6-3, and were left out. Solely CMV serostatus was available to characterize immune exposure.

Amplification used 60 Vbeta primers and 13 Jbeta primers. Repertoires were generated with immunoSEQ multiplex PCR, while TCRdb's copy carries only in-frame clones and drops some. The sample shows 110,000 to 150,000 clones, about four fifths of them seen only once. Germline V gives CDR1 SGDLS, CDR2 YYNGEE. The V segment lost 0 bases and the J segment 7 bases; nucleotides outside the gene matches: 7. This CDR3 is 15 amino acids long. The sequence derives from a woman between 18 and 29 years old in good health and CMV-seropositive. The specimen was PBMCs. The chain has TRBV9 and TRBJ2-5; 9 nucleotides line up with TRBD1. Here the CDR3 reads CASSVGGTGSVTQYF. The CDR3 DNA sequence: TGTGCCAGCAGCGTAGGAGGGACAGGGAGCGTGACCCAGTACTTC. Full variable domain (remainder filled in from reference TRBV9 and TRBJ2-5): DSGVTQTPKHLITATGQRVTLRCSPRSGDLSVYWYQQSLDQGLQFLIQYYNGEERAKGNILERFSAQQFPDLHSELNLSSLELGDSALYFCASSVGGTGSVTQYFGPGTRLLVL.